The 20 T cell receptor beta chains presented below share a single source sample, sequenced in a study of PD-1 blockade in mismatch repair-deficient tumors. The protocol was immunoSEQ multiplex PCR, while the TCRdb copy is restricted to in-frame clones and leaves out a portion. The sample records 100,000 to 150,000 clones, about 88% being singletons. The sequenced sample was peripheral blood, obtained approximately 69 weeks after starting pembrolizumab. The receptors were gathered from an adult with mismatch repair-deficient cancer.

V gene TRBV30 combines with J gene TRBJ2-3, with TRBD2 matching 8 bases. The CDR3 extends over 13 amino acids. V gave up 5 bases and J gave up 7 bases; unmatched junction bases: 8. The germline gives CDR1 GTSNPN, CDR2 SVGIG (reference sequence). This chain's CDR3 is CAWGSGTHHTQYF. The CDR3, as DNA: TGTGCCTGGGGTAGCGGGACCCACCATACGCAGTATTTT.

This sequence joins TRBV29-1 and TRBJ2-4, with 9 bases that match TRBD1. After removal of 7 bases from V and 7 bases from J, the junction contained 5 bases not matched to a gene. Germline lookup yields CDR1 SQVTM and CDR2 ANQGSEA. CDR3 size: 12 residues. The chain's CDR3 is CSATTGGNIQYF. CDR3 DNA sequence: TGCAGCGCAACGACAGGGGGGAACATTCAGTACTTC.

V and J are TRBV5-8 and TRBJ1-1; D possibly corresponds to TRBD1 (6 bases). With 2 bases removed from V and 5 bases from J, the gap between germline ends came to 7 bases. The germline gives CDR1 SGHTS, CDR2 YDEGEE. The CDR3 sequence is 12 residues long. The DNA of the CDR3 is TGTGCCAGCAGCTTCAGGGGTACTGAAGCTTTCTTT. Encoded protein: CASSFRGTEAFF.

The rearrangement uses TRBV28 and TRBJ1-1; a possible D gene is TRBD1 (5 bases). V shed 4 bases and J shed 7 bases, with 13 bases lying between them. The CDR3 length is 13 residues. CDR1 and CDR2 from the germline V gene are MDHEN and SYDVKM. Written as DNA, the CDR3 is TGTGCCAGCAGTTCGGGGACGTCCGATGAAGCTTTCTTT. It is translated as CASSSGTSDEAFF.

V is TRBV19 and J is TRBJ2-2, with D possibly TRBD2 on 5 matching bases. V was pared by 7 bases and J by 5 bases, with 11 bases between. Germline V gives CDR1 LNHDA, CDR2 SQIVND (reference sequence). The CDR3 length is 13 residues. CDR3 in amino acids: CASTLRVTGELFF. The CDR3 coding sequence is TGTGCCAGTACCTTGAGGGTAACCGGGGAGCTGTTTTTT.

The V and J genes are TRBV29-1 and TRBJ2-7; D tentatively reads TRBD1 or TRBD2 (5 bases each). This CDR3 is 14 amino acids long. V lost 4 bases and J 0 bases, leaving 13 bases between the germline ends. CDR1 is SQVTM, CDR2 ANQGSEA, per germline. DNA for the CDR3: TGCAGCGTTGCGAGCCGGGACCACTCCTACGAGCAGTACTTC. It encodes CSVASRDHSYEQYF.

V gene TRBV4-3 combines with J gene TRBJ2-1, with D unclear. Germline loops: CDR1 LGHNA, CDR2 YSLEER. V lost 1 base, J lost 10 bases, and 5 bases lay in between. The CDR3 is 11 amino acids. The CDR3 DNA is TGCGCCAGCAGCCAAGGGCCAGAGCAGTTCTTC. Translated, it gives CASSQGPEQFF.

CDR3 loop: CASKGLTNTGELFF. CDR3 in DNA: TGTGCCAGCAAGGGACTAACGAACACCGGGGAGCTGTTTTTT. The chain employs TRBV6-6 and TRBJ2-2; 7 positions agree with TRBD2. CDR3 length: 14 amino acids. J was trimmed by 0 bases and V by 7 bases; bases with no gene match: 2. The germline CDR1 and CDR2 sequences are MNHNY and SVGAGI (reference sequence).

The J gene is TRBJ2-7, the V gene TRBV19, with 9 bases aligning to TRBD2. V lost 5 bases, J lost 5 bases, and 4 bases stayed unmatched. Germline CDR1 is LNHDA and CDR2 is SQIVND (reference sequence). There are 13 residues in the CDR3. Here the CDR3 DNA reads TGTGCCAGTAGTCTGGGACTAGCCAACGAGCAGTACTTC. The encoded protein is CASSLGLANEQYF.

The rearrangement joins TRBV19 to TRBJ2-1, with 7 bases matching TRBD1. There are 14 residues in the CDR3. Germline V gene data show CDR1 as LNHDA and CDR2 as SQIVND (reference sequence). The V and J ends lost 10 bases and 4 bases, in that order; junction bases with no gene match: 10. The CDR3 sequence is CATTTGSTYNEQFF. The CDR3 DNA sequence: TGTGCCACTACGACAGGGAGCACTTACAATGAGCAGTTCTTC.

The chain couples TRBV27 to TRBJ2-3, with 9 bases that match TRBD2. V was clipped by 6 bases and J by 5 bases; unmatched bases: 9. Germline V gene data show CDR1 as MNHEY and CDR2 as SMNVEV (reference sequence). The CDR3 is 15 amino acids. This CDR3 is CASSPLSGSLDTQYF. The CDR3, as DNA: TGTGCCAGCAGCCCCCTTAGCGGGAGTCTAGATACGCAGTATTTT.

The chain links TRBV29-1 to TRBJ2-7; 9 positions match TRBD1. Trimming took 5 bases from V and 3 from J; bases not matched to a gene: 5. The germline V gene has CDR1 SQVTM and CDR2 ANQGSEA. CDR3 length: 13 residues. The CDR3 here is CSVSTGGSYEQYF. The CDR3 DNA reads TGCAGCGTTTCAACAGGGGGCAGCTACGAGCAGTACTTC.

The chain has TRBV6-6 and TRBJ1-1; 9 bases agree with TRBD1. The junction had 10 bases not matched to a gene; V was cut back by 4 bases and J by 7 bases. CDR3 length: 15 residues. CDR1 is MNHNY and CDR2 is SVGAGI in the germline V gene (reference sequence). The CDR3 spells CASSFKTGGKVEAFF. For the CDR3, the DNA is TGTGCCAGCAGTTTTAAGACAGGGGGTAAAGTTGAAGCTTTCTTT.

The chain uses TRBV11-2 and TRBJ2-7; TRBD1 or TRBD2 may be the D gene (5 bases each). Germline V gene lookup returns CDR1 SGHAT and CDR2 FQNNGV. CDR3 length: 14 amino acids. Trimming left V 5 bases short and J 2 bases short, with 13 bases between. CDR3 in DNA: TGTGCCAGCAGCCCAGGGACGGCTGCCTACGAGCAGTACTTC. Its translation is CASSPGTAAYEQYF.

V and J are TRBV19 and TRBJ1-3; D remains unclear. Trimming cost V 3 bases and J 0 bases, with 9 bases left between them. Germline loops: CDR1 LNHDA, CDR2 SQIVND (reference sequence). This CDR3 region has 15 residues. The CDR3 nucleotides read TGTGCCAGTAGTATTTCGGCAGTCTCTGGAAACACCATATATTTT. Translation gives CASSISAVSGNTIYF.

The CDR3 is CASSAQGMFYEQYF. The CDR3 DNA sequence: TGTGCCAGCAGCGCCCAGGGGATGTTTTACGAGCAGTACTTC. The genes are TRBV28 and TRBJ2-7, with TRBD1 as a possible D gene (6 bases). CDR1 and CDR2 from the germline V gene are MDHEN and SYDVKM. V was cut by 6 bases and J by 4 bases, with 16 bases left in between. This CDR3 spans 14 amino acids.

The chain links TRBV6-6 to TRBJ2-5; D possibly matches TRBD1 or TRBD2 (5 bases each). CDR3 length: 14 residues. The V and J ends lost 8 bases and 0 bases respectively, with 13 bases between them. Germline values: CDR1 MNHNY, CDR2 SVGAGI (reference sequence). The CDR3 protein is CASGWDGYQETQYF. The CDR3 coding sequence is TGTGCCAGCGGATGGGACGGGTACCAAGAGACCCAGTACTTC.

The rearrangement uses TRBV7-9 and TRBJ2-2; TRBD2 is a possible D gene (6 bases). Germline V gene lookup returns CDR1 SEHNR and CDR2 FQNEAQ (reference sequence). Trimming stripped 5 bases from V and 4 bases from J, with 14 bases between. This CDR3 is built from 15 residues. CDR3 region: CASSQQLAGTGELFF. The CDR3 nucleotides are TGTGCCAGCAGCCAGCAACTAGCCGGCACCGGGGAGCTGTTTTTT.

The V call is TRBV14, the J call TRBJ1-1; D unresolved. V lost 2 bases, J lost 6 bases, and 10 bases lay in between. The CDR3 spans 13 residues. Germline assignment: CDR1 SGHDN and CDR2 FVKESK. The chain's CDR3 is CASSQRLAAEAFF. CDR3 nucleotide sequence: TGTGCCAGCAGCCAAAGGCTGGCAGCTGAAGCTTTCTTT.

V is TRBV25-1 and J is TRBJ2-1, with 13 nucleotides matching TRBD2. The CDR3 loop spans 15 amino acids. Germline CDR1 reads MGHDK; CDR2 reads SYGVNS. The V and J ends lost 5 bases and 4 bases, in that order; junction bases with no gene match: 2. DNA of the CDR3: TGTGCCAGCAGTCCGGGACTAGCGGGGTACAATGAGCAGTTCTTC. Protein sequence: CASSPGLAGYNEQFF.